Presented here are 26 T cell receptor beta chains from one specimen sequenced in a study of radiation and T cells in renal cell carcinoma. Indicated treatment: treatment-naive control, cytoreductive nephrectomy. Here immunoSEQ multiplex PCR was the method, and the copy in TCRdb shows in-frame clones only, minus some. This repertoire shows approximately 15,000 clones, under 70% found once; its top ten account for 9.7%. The source was tumor tissue, collected from a patient whose treatment was nephrectomy without radiotherapy. These TCRs come from a middle-aged man with renal cell carcinoma.

The chain has TRBV10-3 and TRBJ2-1; 12 bases line up with TRBD1. There are 16 residues in the CDR3. Germline-derived CDR1 and CDR2 are ENHRY and SYGVKD. V was pared by 3 bases and J by 6 bases, with 6 bases of the junction left unmatched. The CDR3 DNA reads TGTGCCATCAGTGATGCTGGGACAGGGGGCTCCAATGAGCAGTTCTTC. This codes for CAISDAGTGGSNEQFF.

The rearrangement links TRBV29-1 to TRBJ1-1; 7 bases map to TRBD1. The junction had 16 bases not matched to a gene; V was cut back by 6 bases and J by 6 bases. This CDR3 has 15 residues. Germline CDR1 is SQVTM and CDR2 is ANQGSEA. Written as DNA, the CDR3 is TGCAGCGTCCAGACCACAGGGGTATTTTCTCCTGAAGCTTTCTTT. Amino acid sequence: CSVQTTGVFSPEAFF. The entire variable domain, with the rest obtained from reference TRBV29-1 and TRBJ1-1, is as follows: SAVISQKPSRDICQRGTSLTIQCQVDSQVTMMFWYRQQPGQSLTLIATANQGSEATYESGFVIDKFPISRPNLTFSTLTVSNMSPEDSSIYLCSVQTTGVFSPEAFFGQGTRLTVV.

By sample share, this clone is medium-sized. The chain combines TRBV2 with TRBJ1-5, with TRBD1 as a possible D gene (6 bases). Looked up from germline, CDR1 is SNHLY and CDR2 is FYNNEI. The CDR3 is 15 residues long. The V end was cut by 6 bases, the J end by 0 bases, with 12 bases between. CDR3 coding DNA: TGTGCCAGCAGGGGACAAACTATTAGCAATCAGCCCCAGCATTTT. Its translation is CASRGQTISNQPQHF.

V usage is TRBV15 and J usage is TRBJ1-6; the D is unclear. CDR3 length equals 13 residues. The V gene lost 0 bases and the J gene lost 10 bases, with 7 bases spanning the gap. From germline, CDR1 is LNHNV and CDR2 YYDKDF (reference sequence). In DNA, the CDR3 is TGTGCCACCAGCAGAGATGAAGGGTCACCCCTCCACTTT. This encodes CATSRDEGSPLHF. The full variable domain, rest sourced from reference TRBV15 and TRBJ1-6, is DAMVIQNPRYQVTQFGKPVTLSCSQTLNHNVMYWYQQKSSQAPKLLFHYYDKDFNNEADTPDNFQSRRPNTSFCFLDIRSPGLGDTAMYLCATSRDEGSPLHFGNGTRLTVT.

The rearrangement joins TRBV18 to TRBJ2-2, with no clear D. Germline-derived CDR1 and CDR2 are KGHSH and LQKENI. Trimming left V 2 bases short and J 0 bases short, with 7 bases between. This CDR3 contains 15 residues. CDR3 DNA: TGTGCCAGCTCACCAGCAGTATCGAACACCGGGGAGCTGTTTTTT. This translates into CASSPAVSNTGELFF. The full variable domain, its missing parts supplied by reference TRBV18 and TRBJ2-2, is NAGVMQNPRHLVRRRGQEARLRCSPMKGHSHVYWYRQLPEEGLKFMVYLQKENIIDESGMPKERFSAEFPKEGPSILRIQQVVRGDSAAYFCASSPAVSNTGELFFGEGSRLTVL.

This clone is deemed medium-sized. The genes are TRBV6-1 and TRBJ2-1, with D perhaps matching TRBD2 (6 bases). Trimming removed 5 bases from V and 10 bases from J, with 15 bases in between. The length of the CDR3 is 13 residues. In germline, CDR1 is MNHNS, CDR2 SASEGT. The CDR3 coding sequence is TGTGCCAGCAGTACTAGTCAGGGAGGAGAGCAGTTCTTC. Encoded protein: CASSTSQGGEQFF.

V and J are TRBV19 and TRBJ1-5; D unclear. CDR3 length: 13 residues. The germline CDR1 and CDR2 sequences are LNHDA and SQIVND (reference sequence). Written as DNA, the CDR3 is TGTGGTCCCGGGTTTAATAGCAATCAGCCCCAGCATTTT. Amino acids: CGPGFNSNQPQHF.

The chain combines TRBV19 with TRBJ2-7, with unresolved D. V lost 3 bases and J 6 bases, leaving 9 bases between the germline ends. The germline gives CDR1 LNHDA, CDR2 SQIVND (reference sequence). The CDR3 is 12 amino acids. The DNA for the CDR3 is TGTGCCAGTAGTATTGGCCGCACCGAGCAGTACTTC. It specifies CASSIGRTEQYF.

The chain employs TRBV7-2 and TRBJ1-5; D is undetermined. CDR1 is SGHTA, CDR2 FQGNSA, per germline. The CDR3 length is 18 residues. V was shortened by 2 bases and J by 0 bases, with 17 bases between the two germline ends. The CDR3 nucleotides read TGTGCCAGCAGCTTAAATGGCCGGGGAGGATATAGCAATCAGCCCCAGCATTTT. Its protein product is CASSLNGRGGYSNQPQHF.

This clone has only a few counts. The J gene is TRBJ1-1, the V gene TRBV18; weak D call: TRBD1 (5 bases). The length of the CDR3 is 12 residues. Germline V gene sequence: CDR1 KGHSH, CDR2 LQKENI. The V gene lost 6 bases and the J gene lost 10 bases, with 15 bases spanning the gap. CDR3 region: CASSSDTSGAFF. DNA for the CDR3: TGTGCCAGCTCCTCGGACACCTCCGGAGCTTTCTTT.

CDR3 sequence: CASSQDVGPLRGTQYF. In nucleotides, the CDR3 is TGTGCCAGCAGCCAAGACGTTGGACCTCTGCGGGGTACGCAGTATTTT. The V call is TRBV4-2, the J call TRBJ2-3, with D perhaps TRBD2 (6 bases). The CDR3 runs to 16 residues. The V end was cut by 0 bases, the J end by 8 bases, with 18 bases between. Per germline, CDR1 LGHNA and CDR2 YNFKEQ.

This clone is medium-sized (0.01 to 0.1%) by share. The V call is TRBV5-1, the J call TRBJ2-2, with 8 bases aligning to TRBD1. Germline V CDR1 and CDR2: SGHRS, YFSETQ. This CDR3 is 15 amino acids long. The junction had 3 bases not matched to a gene; V was cut back by 2 bases and J by 3 bases. This chain's CDR3 is CASSLRTGYTGELFF. The DNA for the CDR3 is TGCGCCAGCAGCTTAAGGACAGGGTACACCGGGGAGCTGTTTTTT.

CDR3 nucleotides: TGTGCCAGCAGCCTCAGGGAGGGGTCTAATTCACCCCTCCACTTT. Its protein product is CASSLREGSNSPLHF. The chain is built from TRBV7-9 and TRBJ1-6, with D perhaps matching TRBD1 (5 bases). Germline-derived CDR1 and CDR2 are SEHNR and FQNEAQ (reference sequence). Deletions cut 5 bases from V and 6 bases from J, with 14 bases between. The length of the CDR3 is 15 residues.

This chain links TRBV7-2 with TRBJ1-1, with D unresolved. V lost 2 bases and J lost 1, with 11 bases in between. The CDR3 has 15 residues. Germline V CDR1 and CDR2: SGHTA, FQGNSA. CDR3 coding DNA: TGTGCCAGCAGCTTATTGGGTCTAACGAACACTGAAGCTTTCTTT. The encoded protein is CASSLLGLTNTEAFF.

The V and J genes are TRBV10-3 and TRBJ1-6; D is undetermined. The CDR3 has 13 amino acids. In germline, CDR1 is ENHRY, CDR2 SYGVKD. V lost 3 bases to trimming and J lost 10 bases, with 10 bases between them. The CDR3 nucleotides are TGTGCCATCAGTGAATCAGTAAGATCACCCCTCCACTTT. Protein product: CAISESVRSPLHF.

In this sample, this clone turned up a few times. For the CDR3, the DNA is TGTGCCAGCAGCAACCCAGGGGGTAATTCACCCCTCCACTTT. This codes for CASSNPGGNSPLHF. V is TRBV6-5 and J is TRBJ1-6, with 7 bases fitting TRBD1. CDR1 and CDR2 (germline): MNHEY, SVGAGI. With V trimmed by 6 bases and J by 6 bases, 5 bases remained unmatched. The CDR3 has 14 residues.

By its share, this clone is medium-sized. The CDR3 region has the DNA TGTGCCAGCGGGGGGAGACAGGGTACGAATTCACCCCTCCACTTT. This gives the protein CASGGRQGTNSPLHF. The chain has TRBV6-1 and TRBJ1-6; 7 bases align to TRBD1. V dropped 8 bases and J dropped 7; count of bases not matched to a gene: 11. The CDR3 length is 15 residues. Germline CDR1 is MNHNS and CDR2 is SASEGT.

This clone is medium-sized in the sample. This rearrangement joins TRBV19 to TRBJ2-7; 12 nucleotides align to TRBD1. The germline V gene has CDR1 LNHDA and CDR2 SQIVND (reference sequence). Germline trimming cut 7 bases from V and 7 bases from J; bases unmatched to any gene: 8. CDR3 length: 14 residues. The CDR3 DNA follows: TGTGCCAGTAATACCGGGACAGGGGGCAGGGAGCAGTACTTC. It translates to CASNTGTGGREQYF.

Here the CDR3 DNA reads TGTGCCAGCAAGGCTCGGCAGCAAGAGACCCAGTACTTC. Translating it yields CASKARQQETQYF. This chain uses TRBV27 with TRBJ2-5; D call uncertain. The CDR3 covers 13 residues. V was shortened by 7 bases and J by 2 bases, with 11 bases between the two germline ends. Germline V lookup: CDR1 MNHEY, CDR2 SMNVEV (reference sequence).

This clone has just one count. The chain has TRBV5-1 and TRBJ2-7, with a possible D match to TRBD2 (5 bases). Germline CDR1 and CDR2: SGHRS and YFSETQ. The CDR3 runs 14 residues. V was clipped by 0 bases and J by 6 bases, with 13 bases between them. The CDR3 DNA sequence: TGCGCCAGCAGCTTGGCCGGGCTAGCAGGCGAGCAGTACTTC. Translation: CASSLAGLAGEQYF.

The chain uses TRBV2 and TRBJ1-2; 7 positions agree with TRBD1. The CDR3 loop spans 14 amino acids. V gave up 5 bases and J gave up 5 bases; unmatched junction bases: 8. Germline values: CDR1 SNHLY, CDR2 FYNNEI. CDR3 residues: CASSSTGPIYGYTF. For the CDR3, the DNA is TGTGCCAGCAGTTCGACAGGGCCCATTTATGGCTACACCTTC.

This chain joins TRBV6-5 and TRBJ1-6; D gene unclear. The CDR3 extends over 16 amino acids. Germline V CDR1 and CDR2: MNHEY, SVGAGI. V lost 0 bases and J 3 bases, leaving 9 bases between the germline ends. This CDR3 is CASSYSVGLYNSPLHF. The CDR3 bases are TGTGCCAGCAGTTACTCGGTGGGCCTCTATAATTCACCCCTCCACTTT.

The chain carries TRBV6-5 and TRBJ1-1; tentative D call: TRBD1 (5 bases). The CDR3 has 11 residues. Germline V gene data show CDR1 as MNHEY and CDR2 as SVGAGI. V was clipped by 4 bases and J by 8 bases, with 8 bases between them. This chain's CDR3 is CASSFDREAFF. CDR3 coding DNA: TGTGCCAGCAGTTTTGACAGAGAAGCTTTCTTT.

The V call is TRBV11-2, the J call TRBJ2-7; D perhaps matches TRBD2 (6 bases). Looked up from germline, CDR1 is SGHAT and CDR2 is FQNNGV. Trimming took 1 base from V and 7 from J, leaving 14 bases between them. The CDR3 length is 14 residues. The CDR3 region is CASSLGGLRREQYF. CDR3 DNA: TGTGCCAGCAGCTTAGGGGGACTCCGGCGGGAGCAGTACTTC.

This clone has a handful of counts. The V and J genes are TRBV4-2 and TRBJ1-1; tentatively, D is TRBD1 (5 bases). The CDR3 spans 13 residues. Trimming pared 4 bases from V and 2 bases from J, leaving 8 bases between. Germline CDR1 is LGHNA and CDR2 is YNFKEQ. Written as DNA, the CDR3 is TGTGCCAGCAGCCCCGACAGTAACACTGAAGCTTTCTTT. Translation gives CASSPDSNTEAFF.

The genes are TRBV4-1 and TRBJ2-5, with 11 bases identical to TRBD2. Losses at the gene ends were 0 bases for V and 5 bases for J; bases not matched to a gene: 11. Germline lookup yields CDR1 MGHRA and CDR2 YSYEKL. This CDR3 spans 18 amino acids. The CDR3 DNA sequence: TGCGCCAGCAGCCAAGACGTAGTTGGTAGCGGGGGGGCTGAGACCCAGTACTTC. Translated: CASSQDVVGSGGAETQYF.